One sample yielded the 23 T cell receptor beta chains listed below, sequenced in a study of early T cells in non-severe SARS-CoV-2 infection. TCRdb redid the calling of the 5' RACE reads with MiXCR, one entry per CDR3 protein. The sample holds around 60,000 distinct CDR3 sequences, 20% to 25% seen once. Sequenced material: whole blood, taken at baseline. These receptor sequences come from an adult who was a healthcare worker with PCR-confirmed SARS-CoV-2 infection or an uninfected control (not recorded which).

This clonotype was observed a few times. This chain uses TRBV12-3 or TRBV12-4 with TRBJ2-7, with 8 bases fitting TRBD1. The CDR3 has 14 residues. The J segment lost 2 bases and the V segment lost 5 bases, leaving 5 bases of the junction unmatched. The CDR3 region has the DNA TGTGCCAGCAGTACCGGGACAGGACCCTACGAGCAGTACTTC. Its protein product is CASSTGTGPYEQYF.

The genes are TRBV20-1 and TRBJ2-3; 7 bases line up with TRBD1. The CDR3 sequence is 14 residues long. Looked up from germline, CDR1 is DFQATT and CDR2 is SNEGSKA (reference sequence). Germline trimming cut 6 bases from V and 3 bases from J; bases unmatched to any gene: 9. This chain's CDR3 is CSATSPGQTDTQYF. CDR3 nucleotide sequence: TGCAGTGCCACCAGCCCGGGACAGACAGATACGCAGTATTTT.

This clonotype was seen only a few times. The CDR3 sequence: CASSPGTGNYGYTF. The CDR3 nucleotides are TGTGCCAGCAGTCCCGGGACAGGGAACTATGGCTACACCTTC. This chain uses TRBV6-6 with TRBJ1-2; 9 bases map to TRBD1. The J segment lost 2 bases and the V segment lost 5 bases, leaving 3 bases of the junction unmatched. The CDR3 spans 14 residues. Per germline, CDR1 MNHNY and CDR2 SVGAGI (reference sequence).

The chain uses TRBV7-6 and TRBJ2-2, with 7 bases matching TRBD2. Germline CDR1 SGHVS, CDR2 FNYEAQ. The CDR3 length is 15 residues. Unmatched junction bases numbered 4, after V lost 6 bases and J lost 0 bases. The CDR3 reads CASSSGTTNTGELFF. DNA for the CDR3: TGTGCCAGCAGTTCCGGGACTACGAACACCGGGGAGCTGTTTTTT.

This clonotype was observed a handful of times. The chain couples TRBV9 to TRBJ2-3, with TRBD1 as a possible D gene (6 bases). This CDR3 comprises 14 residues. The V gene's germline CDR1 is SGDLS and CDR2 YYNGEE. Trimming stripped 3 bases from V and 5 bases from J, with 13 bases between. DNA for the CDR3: TGTGCCAGCAGCGCGCAGGGGATTGGAGATACGCAGTATTTT. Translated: CASSAQGIGDTQYF.

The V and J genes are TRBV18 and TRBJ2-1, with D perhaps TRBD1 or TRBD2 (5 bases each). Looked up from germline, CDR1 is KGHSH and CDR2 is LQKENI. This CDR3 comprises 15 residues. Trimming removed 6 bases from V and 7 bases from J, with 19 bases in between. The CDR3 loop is CASSPGPLAGNEQFF. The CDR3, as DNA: TGTGCCAGCTCCCCGGGACCCTTAGCCGGGAATGAGCAGTTCTTC.

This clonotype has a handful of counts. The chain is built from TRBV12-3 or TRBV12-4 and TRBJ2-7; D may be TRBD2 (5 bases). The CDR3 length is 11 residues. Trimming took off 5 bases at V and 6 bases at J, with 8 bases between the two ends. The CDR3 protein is CASSRSGEQYF. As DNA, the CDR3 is TGTGCCAGCAGTCGAAGCGGCGAGCAGTACTTC.

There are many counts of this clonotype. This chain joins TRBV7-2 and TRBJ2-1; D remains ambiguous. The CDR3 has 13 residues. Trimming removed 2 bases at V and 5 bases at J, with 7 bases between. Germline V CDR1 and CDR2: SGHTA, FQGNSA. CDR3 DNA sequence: TGTGCCAGCAGCTTAAGCCTGAACAATGAGCAGTTCTTC. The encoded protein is CASSLSLNNEQFF.

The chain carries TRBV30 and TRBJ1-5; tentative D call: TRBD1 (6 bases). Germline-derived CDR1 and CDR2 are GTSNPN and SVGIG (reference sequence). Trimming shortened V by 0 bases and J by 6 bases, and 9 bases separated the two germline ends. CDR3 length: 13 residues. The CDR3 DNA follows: TGTGCCTGGAGTGTACAGGGTAGTCAGCCCCAGCATTTT. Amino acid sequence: CAWSVQGSQPQHF.

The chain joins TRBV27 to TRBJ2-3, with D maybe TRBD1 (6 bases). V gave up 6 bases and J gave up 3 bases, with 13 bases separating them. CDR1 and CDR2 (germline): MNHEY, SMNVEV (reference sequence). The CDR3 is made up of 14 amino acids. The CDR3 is CASRAIQGTDTQYF. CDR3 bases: TGTGCCAGCAGGGCGATACAGGGAACAGATACGCAGTATTTT.

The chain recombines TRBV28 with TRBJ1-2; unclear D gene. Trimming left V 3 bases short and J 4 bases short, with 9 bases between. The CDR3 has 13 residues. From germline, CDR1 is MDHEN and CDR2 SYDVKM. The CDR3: CASSFDNLYGYTF. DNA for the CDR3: TGTGCCAGCAGTTTTGACAACCTCTATGGCTACACCTTC.

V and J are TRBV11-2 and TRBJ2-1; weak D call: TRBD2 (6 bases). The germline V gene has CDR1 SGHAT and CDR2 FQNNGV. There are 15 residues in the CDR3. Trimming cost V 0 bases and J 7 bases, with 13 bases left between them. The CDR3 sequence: CASSLDRAGLNEQFF. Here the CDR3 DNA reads TGTGCCAGCAGCTTAGATAGGGCGGGGTTGAATGAGCAGTTCTTC.

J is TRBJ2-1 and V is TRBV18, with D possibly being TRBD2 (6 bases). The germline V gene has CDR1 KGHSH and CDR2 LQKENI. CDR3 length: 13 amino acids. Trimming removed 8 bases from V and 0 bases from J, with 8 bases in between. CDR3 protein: CASHGGSYNEQFF. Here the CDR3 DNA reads TGTGCCAGCCACGGGGGCTCCTACAATGAGCAGTTCTTC. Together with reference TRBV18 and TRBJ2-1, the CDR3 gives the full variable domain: NAGVMQNPRHLVRRRGQEARLRCSPMKGHSHVYWYRQLPEEGLKFMVYLQKENIIDESGMPKERFSAEFPKEGPSILRIQQVVRGDSAAYFCASHGGSYNEQFFGPGTRLTVL.

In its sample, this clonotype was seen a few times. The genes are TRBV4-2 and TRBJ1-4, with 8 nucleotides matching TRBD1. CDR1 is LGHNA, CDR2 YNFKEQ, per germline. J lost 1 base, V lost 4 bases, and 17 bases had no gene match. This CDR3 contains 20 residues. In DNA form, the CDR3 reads TGTGCCAGCAGCCCCACGGGAGGGCAGGGGGCCTGGAAAACTAATGAAAAACTGTTTTTT. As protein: CASSPTGGQGAWKTNEKLFF.

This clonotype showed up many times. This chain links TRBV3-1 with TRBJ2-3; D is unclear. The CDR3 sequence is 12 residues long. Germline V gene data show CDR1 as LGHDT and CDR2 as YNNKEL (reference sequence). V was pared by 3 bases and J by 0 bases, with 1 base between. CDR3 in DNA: TGTGCCAGCAGCCAGAGCACAGATACGCAGTATTTT. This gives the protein CASSQSTDTQYF.

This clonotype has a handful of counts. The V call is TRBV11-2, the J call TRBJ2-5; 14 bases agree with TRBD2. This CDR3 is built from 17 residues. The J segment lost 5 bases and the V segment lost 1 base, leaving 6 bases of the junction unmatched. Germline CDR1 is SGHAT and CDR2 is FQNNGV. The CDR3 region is CASSLGTSGGPVETQYF. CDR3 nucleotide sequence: TGTGCCAGCAGCTTAGGGACTAGCGGGGGGCCGGTGGAGACCCAGTACTTC.

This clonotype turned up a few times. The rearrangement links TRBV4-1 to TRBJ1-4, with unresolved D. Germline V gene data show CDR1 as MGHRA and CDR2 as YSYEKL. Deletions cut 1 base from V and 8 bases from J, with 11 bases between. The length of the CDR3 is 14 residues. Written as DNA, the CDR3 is TGCGCCAGCAGCCAAGCCGCAATAGGGGAAAAACTGTTTTTT. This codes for CASSQAAIGEKLFF.

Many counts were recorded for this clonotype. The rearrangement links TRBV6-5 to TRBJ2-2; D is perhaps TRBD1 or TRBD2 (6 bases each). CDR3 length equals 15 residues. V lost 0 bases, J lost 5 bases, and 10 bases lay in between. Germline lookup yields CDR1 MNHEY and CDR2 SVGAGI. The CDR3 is CASSYSGGGTGELFF. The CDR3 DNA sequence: TGTGCCAGCAGTTACTCAGGAGGGGGGACCGGGGAGCTGTTTTTT.

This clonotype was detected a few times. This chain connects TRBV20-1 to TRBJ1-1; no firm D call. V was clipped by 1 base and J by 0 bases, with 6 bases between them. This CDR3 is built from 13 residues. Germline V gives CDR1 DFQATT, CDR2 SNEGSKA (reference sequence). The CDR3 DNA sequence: TGCAGTGCTAGAGGGGTGATGAACACTGAAGCTTTCTTT. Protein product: CSARGVMNTEAFF.

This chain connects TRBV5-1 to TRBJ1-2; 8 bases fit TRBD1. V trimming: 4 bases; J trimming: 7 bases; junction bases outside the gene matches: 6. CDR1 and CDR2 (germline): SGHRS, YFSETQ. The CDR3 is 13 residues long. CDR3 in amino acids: CASSAGQGSGYTF. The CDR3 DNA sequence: TGCGCCAGCAGCGCCGGACAGGGAAGTGGCTACACCTTC.

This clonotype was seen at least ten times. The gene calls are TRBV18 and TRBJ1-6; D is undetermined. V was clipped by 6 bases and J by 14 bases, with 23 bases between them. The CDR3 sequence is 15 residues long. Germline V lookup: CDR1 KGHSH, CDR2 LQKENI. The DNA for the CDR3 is TGTGCCAGCTCCCTTGACGGGCCCCTAATTCAGGCCCTCCACTTT. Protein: CASSLDGPLIQALHF.

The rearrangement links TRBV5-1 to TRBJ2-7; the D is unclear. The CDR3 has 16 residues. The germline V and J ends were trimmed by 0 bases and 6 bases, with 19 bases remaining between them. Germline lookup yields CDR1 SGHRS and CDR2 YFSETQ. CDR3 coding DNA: TGCGCCAGCAGCTTGGCGGCCAACCCTACCTCTACCGAGCAGTACTTC. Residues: CASSLAANPTSTEQYF.

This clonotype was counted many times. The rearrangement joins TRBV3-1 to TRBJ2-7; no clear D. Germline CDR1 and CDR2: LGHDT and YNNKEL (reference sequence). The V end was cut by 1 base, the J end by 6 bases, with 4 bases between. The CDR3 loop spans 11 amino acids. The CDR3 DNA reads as TGTGCCAGCAGCCAAGGCACCGAGCAGTACTTC. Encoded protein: CASSQGTEQYF.